The clone carrying this TCR beta chain was recorded a few times. Its matching antigen is unknown. The record originates from a study of tumor-infiltrating lymphocytes in primary liver carcinoma. CDR1 is SGHVS and CDR2 is FQNEAQ in the germline V gene. V lost 5 bases and J lost 9, with 22 bases in between. This CDR3 region has 16 residues. General observations from the study: Tumor-adjacent and tumor-blood pairs shared less of their repertoires than tumor region pairs shared.

Total RNA amounting to around 450 ng was the source from which TCR beta cDNA was made with a constant-region primer. It was through three nested multiplex PCR rounds of slightly modified ARM-PCR that TCR beta libraries arose. Amplification in the first two PCR rounds was performed using TRBV1-TRBV30 forward primers and a C-beta reverse primer for 10 cycles each. From the multiplex PCR reads, TCRdb called clonotypes with MiXCR, one entry per CDR3 protein. This table holds approximately 320,000 distinct CDR3 sequences, roughly 60% found once. Unsorted whole blood supplied the blood RNA, and germline DNA was isolated too.

Sequencing was carried out using peripheral blood. The chain joins TRBV7-8 to TRBJ2-2; no reliable D call. This sequence was found in a woman younger than 45 with primary liver carcinoma and hepatitis B virus infection. The CDR3 coding sequence is TGTGCCAGCAGCGGGTCTCTAAATCTAGGGATGAGGGAGCTGTTTTTT. Translated: CASSGSLNLGMRELFF.